Presented here are 15 T cell receptor beta chains from one specimen sequenced in a study of human T cells and chemical hapten exposure. Time point given: patch test 1, 2 weeks after DPC sensitization. The treatment was: therapeutic diphenylcyclopropenone sensitization with weekly scalp DPC. From the RACE reads, TCRdb called clonotypes with MiXCR, one entry per CDR3 protein. The sample includes 180,000 or so distinct CDR3 sequences, roughly 15% of them seen just once. The sequencing here drew on whole blood, taken in connection with sensitization to the hapten diphenylcyclopropenone (DPC). These receptors all stem from a woman under 40 with alopecia areata. Some clones in this sample may be carry-over from other donors' samples.

This clonotype was seen a few times. This chain joins TRBV18 and TRBJ1-4, with a weak D call TRBD1 (5 bases). CDR1 and CDR2 from the germline V gene are KGHSH and LQKENI. The CDR3 consists of 13 residues. With 2 bases removed from V and 6 bases from J, the gap between germline ends came to 7 bases. The CDR3 is CASSPDRYEKLFF. CDR3 DNA: TGTGCCAGCTCACCAGACAGATATGAAAAACTGTTTTTT.

J is TRBJ2-7 and V is TRBV29-1, with 9 nucleotides matching TRBD1. J gave up 3 bases and V 4 bases, and 4 bases lay outside the gene matches. Germline V lookup: CDR1 SQVTM, CDR2 ANQGSEA. The CDR3 has 13 residues. The CDR3 DNA is TGCAGCGTTGTGGACAGGGGTATCTACGAGCAGTACTTC. Encoded protein: CSVVDRGIYEQYF.

The chain joins TRBV3-1 to TRBJ2-2, with unresolved D. CDR1 LGHDT and CDR2 YNNKEL come from the germline V gene (reference sequence). V dropped 4 bases and J dropped 6 bases, with 6 bases sitting between them. This CDR3 region has 12 residues. The CDR3 region has the DNA TGTGCCAGCAGCCCGAATGCCGGGGAGCTGTTTTTT. Translated: CASSPNAGELFF.

This sequence joins TRBV5-5 and TRBJ2-7, with TRBD2 matching 9 bases. Germline assignment: CDR1 SGHKS and CDR2 YYEKEE (reference sequence). The CDR3 spans 14 residues. With 1 base clipped from V and 7 bases from J, the junction kept 6 bases outside the gene matches. The CDR3 coding sequence is TGTGCCAGCAGCTTGTTTCTAGCGGGGTTGGAGCAGTACTTC. Its protein product is CASSLFLAGLEQYF.

In its sample, this clonotype was seen a few times. The chain links TRBV9 to TRBJ2-2; D ambiguous. This CDR3 has 13 residues. The ends were cut back, 0 bases at V and 6 bases at J, with 6 bases in the middle. The V gene's germline CDR1 is SGDLS and CDR2 YYNGEE. The CDR3: CASSVGGPGELFF. CDR3 DNA sequence: TGTGCCAGCAGCGTAGGGGGTCCCGGGGAGCTGTTTTTT.

The V call is TRBV28, the J call TRBJ2-7; 11 bases are shared with TRBD1. The CDR3 has 15 amino acids. The junction had 7 bases not matched to a gene; V was cut back by 4 bases and J by 5 bases. The germline CDR1 and CDR2 sequences are MDHEN and SYDVKM. The CDR3 loop reads CASSSPGTGGHEQYF. CDR3 in DNA: TGTGCCAGCAGTTCACCCGGGACAGGGGGTCACGAGCAGTACTTC.

This clonotype was detected only a few times. The chain combines TRBV24-1 with TRBJ2-7; 11 nucleotides align to TRBD1. Germline trimming cut 5 bases from V and 4 bases from J; bases unmatched to any gene: 9. The CDR3 consists of 16 residues. The germline V gene has CDR1 KGHDR and CDR2 SFDVKD. CDR3 coding DNA: TGTGCCACCAGTGCCCCCACCGGGACAGGGGGTTACGAGCAGTACTTC. The encoded protein is CATSAPTGTGGYEQYF.

This clonotype was observed a handful of times. The chain recombines TRBV29-1 with TRBJ2-5; no clear D. The germline V gene has CDR1 SQVTM and CDR2 ANQGSEA. V lost 6 bases and J lost 4, with 15 bases in between. CDR3 size: 13 residues. This chain's CDR3 is CSVPGRVVETQYF. DNA for the CDR3: TGCAGCGTCCCCGGTCGTGTGGTAGAGACCCAGTACTTC.

This chain links TRBV28 with TRBJ1-5, with no clear D. Trimming stripped 2 bases from V and 9 bases from J, with 8 bases between. This CDR3 is built from 12 residues. The germline V gene has CDR1 MDHEN and CDR2 SYDVKM. CDR3 coding DNA: TGTGCCAGCAGTTTACGGCCTCCGCCCCAGCATTTT. It codes for CASSLRPPPQHF.

This clonotype was observed a few times. The chain combines TRBV7-3 with TRBJ1-6, with 9 bases that match TRBD1. Looked up from germline, CDR1 is SGHTA and CDR2 is FQGTGA. Losses at the gene ends were 1 base for V and 9 bases for J; bases not matched to a gene: 4. This CDR3 has 15 amino acids. DNA of the CDR3: TGTGCCAGCAGCTTAATGGGACAGGGCGCTTCACCCCTCCACTTT. Amino acid sequence: CASSLMGQGASPLHF. Full variable domain (missing parts from reference TRBV7-3 and TRBJ1-6): GAGVSQTPSNKVTEKGKYVELRCDPISGHTALYWYRQSLGQGPEFLIYFQGTGAADDSGLPNDRFFAVRPEGSVSTLKIQRTERGDSAVYLCASSLMGQGASPLHFGNGTRLTVT.

This clonotype was detected many times. The chain combines TRBV10-3 with TRBJ1-5; 8 bases fit TRBD1. V lost 6 bases to trimming and J lost 5 bases; unmatched junction nucleotides: 9. The germline V gene has CDR1 ENHRY and CDR2 SYGVKD. The CDR3 is 15 residues long. CDR3 in DNA: TGTGCCATCAGCGTTAGTGACAGGGGTGATCAGCCCCAGCATTTT. This gives the protein CAISVSDRGDQPQHF.

This rearrangement joins TRBV6-2 or TRBV6-3 to TRBJ2-2; either TRBD1 or TRBD2 may fit D (5 bases each). This CDR3 spans 11 amino acids. Trimming removed 11 bases from V and 6 bases from J, with 10 bases in between. Germline CDR1 is MNHEY and CDR2 is SVGEGT. This chain's CDR3 is CAPGRAGELFF. CDR3 DNA sequence: TGTGCCCCGGGGCGGGCCGGGGAGCTGTTTTTT.

A few counts support this clonotype. V usage is TRBV20-1 and J usage is TRBJ2-7, with 7 bases lining up with TRBD2. V lost 5 bases and J lost 0; bases outside the gene matches: 10. CDR3 length equals 15 residues. Germline CDR1 is DFQATT and CDR2 is SNEGSKA (reference sequence). The chain's CDR3 is CSAPPWKRDSYEQYF. CDR3 nucleotide sequence: TGCAGTGCTCCCCCTTGGAAGCGGGACTCCTACGAGCAGTACTTC.

This clonotype was detected only a few times. The DNA for the CDR3 is TGTGCCAGCGGCCGGGGGGAAAGTGCCTATAATTCACCCCTCCACTTT. Protein: CASGRGESAYNSPLHF. The gene calls are TRBV7-2 and TRBJ1-6; D may be TRBD1 (5 bases). The CDR3 consists of 16 residues. V lost 8 bases and J lost 2, with 16 bases in between. Germline loops: CDR1 SGHTA, CDR2 FQGNSA.

This clonotype occurred a few times. The rearrangement links TRBV27 to TRBJ2-3; D not resolved. CDR3 length: 12 residues. Per the germline V gene, CDR1 is MNHEY and CDR2 is SMNVEV (reference sequence). Trimming pared 4 bases from V and 2 bases from J, leaving 4 bases between. The DNA of the CDR3 is TGTGCCAGCAGTTCAGCCACAGATACGCAGTATTTT. This translates into CASSSATDTQYF.